This T cell receptor beta chain was found in a study of blood T cell repertoires in COVID-19. Across the study: Sample material is recorded as cDNA or gDNA derived from T cells, B-cell-depleted T cells, or PBMCs.

CDR1 is SGHRS and CDR2 is YFSETQ in the germline V gene. The CDR3 totals 17 residues. The junction had 10 bases not matched to a gene; V was cut back by 2 bases and J by 1 base. Cohorts were determined from participant-reported clinical history. Sequencing used immunoSEQ multiplex PCR; TCRdb keeps in-frame clones, though not all of them. The sample lists over 300,000 clones; approximately 84% were seen once. The chain recombines TRBV5-1 with TRBJ2-3; 7 bases fit TRBD1. The receptor comes from a woman between 18 and 29 years old who had recovered from COVID-19. Input material: PBMCs or T cells enriched from blood (not recorded which). The CDR3 coding sequence is TGCGCCAGCAGCTTACCCTCAGGGGGACCGGGCACAGATACGCAGTATTTT. Its translation: CASSLPSGGPGTDTQYF.